The next 25 T cell receptor beta chains were all read from a single sample in a study of post-analysis software for immune sequencing data. TCR beta cDNA libraries had unique molecular identifiers. TCRdb re-called the PCR reads through MiXCR, storing one row per CDR3 protein. The data hold roughly 670,000 distinct CDR3 sequences, with approximately 59% observed a single time. The antigens for these receptors are not known. Broader study findings: There were five or six TRBV segments more frequent in patients than controls, and TRBV5-6, TRBV5-1 and TRBV20-1 were among them.

Sequenced: blood. Every receptor here comes from a girl aged 2 to 10 with multiple sclerosis.

The gene calls are TRBV9 and TRBJ2-1; D possibly corresponds to TRBD1 (5 bases). Trimming left V 3 bases short and J 13 bases short, with 17 bases between. The CDR3 has 13 residues. CDR1 SGDLS and CDR2 YYNGEE come from the germline V gene. The CDR3: CASSEGSTPNQFF. The CDR3 DNA sequence: TGTGCCAGCAGCGAGGGGTCGACTCCTAACCAGTTCTTC. The full variable domain, completed using reference TRBV9 and TRBJ2-1, is DSGVTQTPKHLITATGQRVTLRCSPRSGDLSVYWYQQSLDQGLQFLIQYYNGEERAKGNILERFSAQQFPDLHSELNLSSLELGDSALYFCASSEGSTPNQFFGPGTRLTVL.

The rearrangement joins TRBV5-1 to TRBJ1-4, with TRBD1 matching over 8 bases. The J segment lost 3 bases and the V segment lost 4 bases, leaving 5 bases of the junction unmatched. The CDR3 runs to 15 residues. Germline CDR1 reads SGHRS; CDR2 reads YFSETQ. This CDR3 is CASSPTGGSNEKLFF. In DNA form, the CDR3 reads TGCGCCAGCAGCCCCACAGGGGGTTCTAATGAAAAACTGTTTTTT. The whole variable domain, filled in from reference TRBV5-1 and TRBJ1-4, reads KAGVTQTPRYLIKTRGQQVTLSCSPISGHRSVSWYQQTPGQGLQFLFEYFSETQRNKGNFPGRFSGRQFSNSRSEMNVSTLELGDSALYLCASSPTGGSNEKLFFGSGTQLSVL.

This clonotype was counted a few times. The V gene is TRBV5-1, the J gene TRBJ2-5, with 9 bases that match TRBD2. Judging by the DNA end, TRBJ2-7 fits better; the J call may be wrong. CDR3 length: 14 amino acids. Germline V lookup: CDR1 SGHRS, CDR2 YFSETQ. The CDR3 spells CASSPSSGAYEQYF. Written as DNA, the CDR3 is TGCGCCAGCAGTCCCTCTAGCGGGGCCTACGAGCAGTACTTC.

The rearrangement uses TRBV20-1 and TRBJ2-3; 9 bases line up with TRBD1. Trimming took 6 bases from V and 6 from J; bases not matched to a gene: 7. Per the germline V gene, CDR1 is DFQATT and CDR2 is SNEGSKA (reference sequence). The CDR3 spans 13 residues. CDR3 protein: CSARDRVLDTQYF. The CDR3 nucleotides read TGCAGTGCCCGGGACAGGGTTTTGGATACGCAGTATTTT.

This chain uses TRBV20-1 with TRBJ2-7; 8 nucleotides line up with TRBD2. The CDR3 totals 14 residues. Germline V gene data show CDR1 as DFQATT and CDR2 as SNEGSKA (reference sequence). J was trimmed by 3 bases and V by 5 bases; bases with no gene match: 9. In nucleotides, the CDR3 is TGCAGTGCTGTACGAGGGCTAGCGGGCTACGAGCAGTACTTC. This encodes CSAVRGLAGYEQYF.

The V gene is TRBV4-1, the J gene TRBJ2-5; 10 bases align to TRBD1. Losses at the gene ends were 0 bases for V and 3 bases for J; bases not matched to a gene: 1. Germline lookup yields CDR1 MGHRA and CDR2 YSYEKL. The CDR3 extends over 15 amino acids. CDR3 bases: TGCGCCAGCAGCCAAGATGGGACAGGGGAAGAGACCCAGTACTTC. As protein: CASSQDGTGEETQYF.

The chain couples TRBV5-1 to TRBJ2-7; either TRBD1 or TRBD2 may fit D (5 bases each). This CDR3 comprises 15 residues. V lost 4 bases and J 3 bases, leaving 17 bases between the germline ends. CDR1 SGHRS and CDR2 YFSETQ come from the germline V gene. CDR3 DNA sequence: TGCGCCAGCAGCCATGGGGGTTCGAGAGACTACGAGCAGTACTTC. Protein product: CASSHGGSRDYEQYF.

This chain joins TRBV5-1 and TRBJ1-5, with D uncertain. Germline-derived CDR1 and CDR2 are SGHRS and YFSETQ. CDR3 length: 14 amino acids. Trimming removed 4 bases from V and 5 bases from J, with 13 bases in between. For the CDR3, the DNA is TGCGCCAGCAGCCGCGGCGGGGTTGATCAGCCCCAGCATTTT. It yields the protein CASSRGGVDQPQHF.

This chain uses TRBV2 with TRBJ2-5, with 8 bases that match TRBD2. The J call may not be correct, given that the DNA end is closer to TRBJ2-7. Germline-derived CDR1 and CDR2 are SNHLY and FYNNEI. CDR3 size: 15 residues. In nucleotides, the CDR3 is TGTGCCAGCAGTGAACTTAGCGGGAAGGCCTACGAGCAGTACTTC. It codes for CASSELSGKAYEQYF.

The rearrangement joins TRBV7-2 to TRBJ2-3, with TRBD2 identical over 10 bases. The V gene end was trimmed by 6 bases and the J gene end by 0 bases; junction bases not matched to a gene: 3. Germline CDR1 SGHTA, CDR2 FQGNSA. The CDR3 is 15 amino acids. As DNA, the CDR3 is TGTGCCAGCAGGATAGCGGGGGGTAGCACAGATACGCAGTATTTT. Translation gives CASRIAGGSTDTQYF.

This clonotype is a singleton in its sample. The chain recombines TRBV5-5 with TRBJ2-3; maybe TRBD1 (6 bases). Trimming removed 6 bases at V and 3 bases at J, with 23 bases between. Germline CDR1 is SGHKS and CDR2 is YYEKEE (reference sequence). The CDR3 is made up of 17 amino acids. CDR3 in amino acids: CASTLPLGAKGTDTQYF. CDR3 nucleotides: TGTGCCAGCACCCTCCCCCTGGGGGCTAAGGGGACAGATACGCAGTATTTT.

This clonotype was seen only a few times. The CDR3 DNA reads as TGTGCCAGCAGCTTCATGGGGGGCGCGGAGCAAGAGACCCAGTACTTC. Translating gives CASSFMGGAEQETQYF. The genes are TRBV2 and TRBJ2-5, with D perhaps TRBD1 or TRBD2 (6 bases each). Germline loops: CDR1 SNHLY, CDR2 FYNNEI. V lost 6 bases to trimming and J lost 2 bases, with 19 bases between them. This CDR3 spans 16 amino acids.

The chain couples TRBV29-1 to TRBJ1-1; D is undetermined. Germline loops: CDR1 SQVTM, CDR2 ANQGSEA. The CDR3 loop spans 13 amino acids. V gave up 2 bases and J gave up 3 bases, with 10 bases separating them. CDR3 bases: TGCAGCGTTGAACCTGGGCGGGACACTGAAGCTTTCTTT. Translated, it gives CSVEPGRDTEAFF.

V usage is TRBV7-6 and J usage is TRBJ2-5; D is uncertain. Trimming removed 1 base at V and 11 bases at J, with 14 bases between. Germline CDR1 is SGHVS and CDR2 is FNYEAQ. The CDR3 has 13 residues. The CDR3 region is CASSLGHDNEQYF. In nucleotides, the CDR3 is TGTGCCAGCAGCTTAGGGCACGATAATGAGCAGTACTTC.

The CDR3: CASRSNHGEQYF. CDR3 nucleotide sequence: TGTGCCAGCAGGTCGAACCACGGCGAGCAGTACTTC. The genes are TRBV7-9 and TRBJ2-7; D call uncertain. Deletions cut 6 bases from V and 6 bases from J, with 12 bases between. Germline assignment: CDR1 SEHNR and CDR2 FQNEAQ (reference sequence). The CDR3 has 12 residues.

The chain links TRBV7-2 to TRBJ1-2, with D tentatively TRBD1 (5 bases). Germline values: CDR1 SGHTA, CDR2 FQGNSA. V was cut by 1 base and J by 4 bases, with 16 bases left in between. The CDR3 is 16 residues long. This CDR3 reads CASSLVGGDSIYGYTF. CDR3 DNA sequence: TGTGCCAGCAGCTTAGTGGGTGGTGACAGCATCTATGGCTACACCTTC.

J is TRBJ2-1 and V is TRBV12-3 or TRBV12-4, with 12 bases that match TRBD2. This CDR3 spans 15 amino acids. V shed 6 bases and J 6 bases; nucleotides not matched to a gene: 6. The CDR3 protein is CASRPGTSGSNEQFF. The CDR3 DNA reads TGTGCCAGCAGGCCCGGGACTAGCGGGTCCAATGAGCAGTTCTTC.

This clonotype came up a few times. The chain couples TRBV20-1 to TRBJ2-1, with D possibly being TRBD1 (6 bases). This CDR3 contains 16 residues. In germline, CDR1 is DFQATT, CDR2 SNEGSKA (reference sequence). Trimming left V 8 bases short and J 0 bases short, with 20 bases between. As DNA, the CDR3 is TGCAGTTGGGATTATGGGGGCAGTACCTCCTACAATGAGCAGTTCTTC. Protein sequence: CSWDYGGSTSYNEQFF.

This clonotype was counted a single time. The CDR3 DNA is TGTGCCAGCAGCCAAGATCCATATCAGACTTCTGAAGCTTTCTTT. Translating it yields CASSQDPYQTSEAFF. The chain recombines TRBV4-2 with TRBJ1-1; D ambiguous. V lost 0 bases and J 6 bases, leaving 14 bases between the germline ends. CDR1 and CDR2 (germline): LGHNA, YNFKEQ. This CDR3 spans 15 amino acids.

The V call is TRBV5-1, the J call TRBJ2-5; the D gene is possibly TRBD2 (5 bases). This CDR3 comprises 15 residues. V lost 0 bases and J lost 0, with 9 bases in between. The germline V gene encodes CDR1 SGHRS and CDR2 YFSETQ. DNA of the CDR3: TGCGCCAGCAGCTTGGTTCCGGGAAACCAAGAGACCCAGTACTTC. The encoded protein is CASSLVPGNQETQYF.

The chain links TRBV12-3 or TRBV12-4 to TRBJ2-2; 8 bases are a match to TRBD2. The CDR3 has 16 amino acids. V was clipped by 6 bases and J by 2 bases; unmatched bases: 8. The CDR3 reads CASRQSGSYNTGELFF. CDR3 nucleotide sequence: TGTGCCAGCAGACAAAGCGGGAGTTACAACACCGGGGAGCTGTTTTTT.

The chain has TRBV7-9 and TRBJ2-5; D uncertain. Germline CDR1 reads SEHNR; CDR2 reads FQNEAQ (reference sequence). The CDR3 extends over 11 amino acids. The V gene lost 5 bases and the J gene lost 8 bases, with 9 bases spanning the gap. The CDR3: CASSGEVTQYF. Written as DNA, the CDR3 is TGTGCCAGCAGCGGTGAGGTAACCCAGTACTTC.

This clonotype was counted between two and nine times. The chain employs TRBV29-1 and TRBJ2-3; no reliable D call. Trimming removed 3 bases from V and 3 bases from J, with 16 bases in between. Germline V gene sequence: CDR1 SQVTM, CDR2 ANQGSEA. CDR3 size: 15 residues. The CDR3 DNA follows: TGCAGCGTTGATCTCCTGGCAGAGCAAACAGATACGCAGTATTTT. Translating it yields CSVDLLAEQTDTQYF.

CDR3 in DNA: TGCAGCGGGGGGCTTATCGGTCCTGAAGCTTTCTTT. It encodes CSGGLIGPEAFF. This chain joins TRBV29-1 and TRBJ1-1; D may be TRBD1 (6 bases). The CDR3 has 12 amino acids. Germline V gives CDR1 SQVTM, CDR2 ANQGSEA. V was pared by 7 bases and J by 6 bases, with 15 bases between.

This clonotype was seen a handful of times. The gene calls are TRBV7-9 and TRBJ2-3; 9 bases are a match to TRBD2. The J segment lost 4 bases and the V segment lost 7 bases, leaving 12 bases of the junction unmatched. CDR3 length equals 16 residues. Germline CDR1 reads SEHNR; CDR2 reads FQNEAQ (reference sequence). This CDR3 reads CASTRDPSGTSDTQYF. The DNA for the CDR3 is TGTGCCAGCACCCGAGATCCTAGCGGGACTTCAGATACGCAGTATTTT.